Each of the 7 T cell receptor beta chains below was sequenced from the same sample in a study of blood T cells in healthy people across ages. PCR was performed a second time for about 7 to 11 cycles using a sample-barcoded 5' primer and a J-beta primer mix. TCRdb passed the 5' RACE reads through MiXCR, listing each CDR3 protein once. The data contain over 1,300,000 distinct CDR3 sequences, roughly 64% of them singletons. Sequencing input: blood. These receptors all come from a young man in good health.

This clonotype was detected only once. At one end, the junction sequence differs from germline, possibly due to a read error. The V and J genes are TRBV12-3 or TRBV12-4 and TRBJ1-2; D is unresolved. CDR3 length: 17 residues. The CDR3 protein is CASSLGIGLRINYDYTF. CDR3 DNA sequence: TGTGCCAGCAGTTTAGGCATTGGCCTCAGAATTAACTATGACTACACCTTC.

This clonotype was detected only a few times. The chain has TRBV6-6 and TRBJ2-6; 8 bases line up with TRBD2. The germline gives CDR1 MNHNY, CDR2 SVGAGI (reference sequence). The CDR3 sequence is 16 residues long. V lost 2 bases and J lost 4; bases outside the gene matches: 4. The CDR3 loop is CASSYGTSAGANVLTF. The CDR3 nucleotides read TGTGCCAGCAGTTACGGGACTAGTGCCGGGGCCAACGTCCTGACTTTC.

The chain is built from TRBV28 and TRBJ1-2; 8 bases agree with TRBD1. Trimming removed 4 bases from V and 4 bases from J; junction bases left unmatched: 11. The CDR3 loop spans 16 amino acids. CDR1 and CDR2 from the germline V gene are MDHEN and SYDVKM. This chain's CDR3 is CASSSPSRQGFYGYTF. CDR3 coding DNA: TGTGCCAGCAGTTCCCCCTCGCGACAGGGGTTCTATGGCTACACCTTC.

CDR3 region: CASSYPRTSGVYEQYF. As DNA, the CDR3 is TGTGCCAGCAGTTACCCTCGGACTAGCGGGGTCTACGAGCAGTACTTC. The J gene is TRBJ2-5, the V gene TRBV6-5; the match to TRBD2 covers 12 bases. The J call could be wrong; TRBJ2-7 is a better fit for the DNA end. CDR1 and CDR2 (germline): MNHEY, SVGAGI. The CDR3 length is 16 residues.

This chain joins TRBV20-1 and TRBJ2-2; 9 bases are a match to TRBD2. This CDR3 region has 18 residues. From germline, CDR1 is DFQATT and CDR2 SNEGSKA (reference sequence). J gave up 8 bases and V 0 bases, and 16 bases lay outside the gene matches. CDR3 loop: CSARDLWSGGGAAGELFF. In DNA, the CDR3 is TGCAGTGCTAGAGATCTCTGGAGCGGCGGGGGGGCCGCTGGGGAGCTGTTTTTT.

V and J are TRBV12-3 or TRBV12-4 and TRBJ1-4, with 12 bases aligning to TRBD1. This CDR3 region has 18 residues. V shed 2 bases, J shed 3 bases, and the junction held 7 bases outside the gene matches. CDR3 nucleotide sequence: TGTGCCAGCAGTTTAAGAGGGACAGGGGGCGAAGCTAATGAAAAACTGTTTTTT. It specifies CASSLRGTGGEANEKLFF.

This clonotype was counted many times. The gene calls are TRBV25-1 and TRBJ1-2, with no clear D. The CDR3 totals 14 residues. Germline V lookup: CDR1 MGHDK, CDR2 SYGVNS. The V end lost 3 bases, the J end lost 8 bases, and 16 bases lay between the germline ends. CDR3 in amino acids: CASSDGGPIIGYTF. The CDR3 DNA follows: TGTGCCAGCAGTGACGGAGGACCGATCATCGGCTACACCTTC.